A single sample is the source of the 11 T cell receptor beta chains below, sequenced in a study of blood T cell repertoires in COVID-19. Clones were sequenced by immunoSEQ multiplex PCR, and TCRdb holds only the in-frame ones, with some missing. This table holds some 340,000 clones, about 83% found once. The material sequenced was peripheral blood. The receptors were gathered from a man aged 25-45 years with active or convalescent COVID-19.

This clone showed up just once. Written as DNA, the CDR3 is TGTGCCAGCAGTTACGAGCGGAGCTCCTACAATGAGCAGTTCTTC. Its protein product is CASSYERSSYNEQFF. The chain uses TRBV6-5 and TRBJ2-1, with D possibly TRBD2 on 5 matching bases. V gave up 2 bases and J gave up 0 bases, with 8 bases separating them. Germline V gene lookup returns CDR1 MNHEY and CDR2 SVGAGI. This CDR3 comprises 15 residues.

V is TRBV7-2 and J is TRBJ2-2; a weak D match, TRBD2 (6 bases). CDR3 size: 13 residues. V was pared by 2 bases and J by 16 bases, with 17 bases between. Germline values: CDR1 SGHTA, CDR2 FQGNSA. The CDR3 DNA reads TGTGCCAGCAGCTTATTAGCGGCCTCAGTAGGGTTTTTT. This encodes CASSLLAASVGFF.

The chain recombines TRBV7-9 with TRBJ1-1; 7 bases line up with TRBD1. From germline, CDR1 is SEHNR and CDR2 FQNEAQ (reference sequence). The CDR3 is 13 residues long. Germline trimming cut 1 base from V and 4 bases from J; bases unmatched to any gene: 0. CDR3 loop: CASSLGTGTEAFF. The CDR3 nucleotides are TGTGCCAGCAGCTTAGGGACAGGCACTGAAGCTTTCTTT.

This chain links TRBV7-2 with TRBJ2-4, with D unclear. This CDR3 region has 12 residues. The germline gives CDR1 SGHTA, CDR2 FQGNSA. The germline V and J ends were trimmed by 3 bases and 11 bases, with 11 bases remaining between them. Written as DNA, the CDR3 is TGTGCCAGCAGCTTTGAACAGACCCTTCAGTACTTC. Translating it yields CASSFEQTLQYF.

The chain uses TRBV6-1 and TRBJ1-3; D is unresolved. The CDR3 loop spans 15 amino acids. The V gene lost 5 bases and the J gene lost 0 bases, with 11 bases spanning the gap. The germline gives CDR1 MNHNS, CDR2 SASEGT. CDR3: CASSPPQSSGNTIYF. CDR3 in DNA: TGTGCCAGCAGTCCCCCACAGTCCTCTGGAAACACCATATATTTT.

The chain recombines TRBV5-6 with TRBJ2-7; 8 bases are shared with TRBD1. The germline gives CDR1 SGHDT, CDR2 YYEEEE. The CDR3 has 15 residues. J gave up 0 bases and V 9 bases, and 11 bases lay outside the gene matches. CDR3 sequence reads: CAKPTRTGSSYEQYF. In DNA, the CDR3 is TGTGCCAAACCGACGCGGACAGGGAGCTCCTACGAGCAGTACTTC. The whole variable domain, remainder taken from reference TRBV5-6 and TRBJ2-7, is DAGVTQSPTHLIKTRGQQVTLRCSPKSGHDTVSWYQQALGQGPQFIFQYYEEEERQRGNFPDRFSGHQFPNYSSELNVNALLLGDSALYLCAKPTRTGSSYEQYFGPGTRLTVT.

This chain links TRBV15 with TRBJ1-4; no definite D call. Trimming pared 4 bases from V and 8 bases from J, leaving 14 bases between. This CDR3 contains 14 residues. The germline CDR1 and CDR2 sequences are LNHNV and YYDKDF (reference sequence). CDR3 nucleotides: TGTGCCACCAGCATGAGTCAGCGAGGGGAAAAACTGTTTTTT. Its translation is CATSMSQRGEKLFF.

CDR3 sequence reads: CASSPSDQETQYF. The CDR3 DNA reads TGTGCCAGCTCACCATCAGACCAAGAGACCCAGTACTTC. The chain joins TRBV18 to TRBJ2-5; unclear D gene. The CDR3 has 13 amino acids. The V and J ends lost 2 bases and 0 bases respectively, with 4 bases between them. Germline CDR1 reads KGHSH; CDR2 reads LQKENI.

V and J are TRBV3-1 (or the pseudogene TRBV3-2) and TRBJ2-2; D is unresolved. The germline CDR1 and CDR2 sequences are LGHDT and YNNKEL (reference sequence). The CDR3 spans 13 residues. Trimming removed 2 bases from V and 4 bases from J, with 5 bases in between. The CDR3 sequence: CASSQIRTGELFF. DNA for the CDR3: TGTGCCAGCAGCCAAATCCGCACCGGGGAGCTGTTTTTT.

This chain joins TRBV7-6 and TRBJ2-3, with no clear D. Germline CDR1 SGHVS, CDR2 FNYEAQ. The CDR3 has 14 residues. The V and J ends lost 5 bases and 8 bases respectively, with 17 bases between them. CDR3: CASSPRGPPGTQYF. The CDR3 nucleotides read TGTGCCAGCAGCCCTCGTGGCCCCCCGGGTACGCAGTATTTT.

This chain uses TRBV3-1 (or the pseudogene TRBV3-2) with TRBJ1-3, with D perhaps TRBD1 (6 bases). V was cut by 1 base and J by 4 bases, with 8 bases left in between. The germline V gene encodes CDR1 LGHDT and CDR2 YNNKEL (reference sequence). This CDR3 contains 14 residues. CDR3 loop: CASSQAGGGNTIYF. Here the CDR3 DNA reads TGTGCCAGCAGCCAAGCGGGGGGCGGAAACACCATATATTTT.